This TCR beta chain was profiled in a study of blood T cells in healthy people across ages. Looking at the study overall: In model experiments, template switching was able to capture about one barcoded beta molecule for every two T cells that were present.

This clonotype was observed a few times. The junction had 3 bases not matched to a gene; V was cut back by 5 bases and J by 0 bases. The CDR3 extends over 16 amino acids. Germline V lookup: CDR1 SGHTA, CDR2 FQGNSA. Next came a second PCR, run for 7 to 11 cycles, which used a sample-barcoded 5' primer along with a J-beta primer mix. MiXCR, run by TCRdb on the 5' RACE reads, gives a single entry per CDR3 protein. Of more than 750,000 distinct CDR3 sequences in the sample, around 29% were seen once. These data were also filed under a second study, of T cells of mothers and their children. That paper adds: RNA was extracted, and all of it went into cDNA synthesis at 1.5 ug per 15 ul.

This receptor was identified in a woman aged 40 to 50 in good health. Material: blood. V gene TRBV7-2 combines with J gene TRBJ2-1, with 11 bases identical to TRBD1. CDR3 loop: CASSPGTGGSYNEQFF. The CDR3 nucleotides are TGTGCCAGCAGCCCCGGGACAGGGGGCTCCTACAATGAGCAGTTCTTC.